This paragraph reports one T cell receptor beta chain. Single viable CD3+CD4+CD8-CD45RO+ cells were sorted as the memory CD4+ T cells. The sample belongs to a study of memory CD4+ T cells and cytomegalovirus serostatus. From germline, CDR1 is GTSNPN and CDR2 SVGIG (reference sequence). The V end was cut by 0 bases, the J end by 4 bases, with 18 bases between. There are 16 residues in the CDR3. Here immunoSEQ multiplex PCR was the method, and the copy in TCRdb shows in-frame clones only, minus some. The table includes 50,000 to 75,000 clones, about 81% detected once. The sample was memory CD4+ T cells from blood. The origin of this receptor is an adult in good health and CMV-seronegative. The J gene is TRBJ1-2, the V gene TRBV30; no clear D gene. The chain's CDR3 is CAWSVTGREGTYGYTF. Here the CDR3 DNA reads TGTGCCTGGAGTGTTACCGGACGTGAGGGAACCTATGGCTACACCTTC.